This T cell receptor beta chain was found in a study of blood T cell repertoires in COVID-19. In the authors' methods: Reference gene primer amplification yielded estimated nucleated cell counts. Assay: immunoSEQ multiplex PCR; the TCRdb copy retains only in-frame clones and omits some. V, J and clone size reflect that table, while D and trimming were determined from the DNA. The repertoire includes approximately 140,000 clones, around 84% of them detected once, and less than 2.5% sits in the top ten. Germline loops: CDR1 KGHDR, CDR2 SFDVKD. V was pared by 1 base and J by 0 bases, with 6 bases of the junction left unmatched. CDR3 size: 17 residues.

The receptor comes from a man aged 65-85 years with acute or convalescent COVID-19. Sequencing was performed on peripheral blood. V gene TRBV24-1 combines with J gene TRBJ2-3; 7 bases line up with TRBD1. The DNA of the CDR3 is TGTGCCACCAGTGATTTCCCGCAGGGGGACAGCACAGATACGCAGTATTTT. Protein product: CATSDFPQGDSTDTQYF.